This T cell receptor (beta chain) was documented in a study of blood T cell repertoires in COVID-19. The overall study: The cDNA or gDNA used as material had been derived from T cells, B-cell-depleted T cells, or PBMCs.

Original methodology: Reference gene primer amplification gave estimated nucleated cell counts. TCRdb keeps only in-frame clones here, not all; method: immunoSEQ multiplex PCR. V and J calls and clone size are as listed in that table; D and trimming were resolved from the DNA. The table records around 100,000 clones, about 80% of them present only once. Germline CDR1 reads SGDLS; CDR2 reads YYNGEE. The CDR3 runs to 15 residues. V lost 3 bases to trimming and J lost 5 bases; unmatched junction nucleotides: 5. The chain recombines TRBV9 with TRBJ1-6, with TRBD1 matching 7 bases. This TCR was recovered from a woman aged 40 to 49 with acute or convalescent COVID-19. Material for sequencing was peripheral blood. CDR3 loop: CASSAQGINNSPLHF. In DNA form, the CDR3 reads TGTGCCAGCAGCGCACAGGGGATAAATAATTCACCCCTCCACTTT.